Below, 10 T cell receptor beta chains from the same sample are listed, as sequenced in a study of blood T cell repertoires in COVID-19. The assay was immunoSEQ multiplex PCR, and TCRdb's table has in-frame clones only and misses some. The sample lists roughly 70,000 clones, about 73% occurring once. The sequencing input was peripheral blood. The origin of the receptors is a man aged 55 to 69 with acute or convalescent COVID-19.

In its sample, this clone was seen a few times. This chain links TRBV5-6 with TRBJ1-3; tentative D call: TRBD1 (5 bases). Germline CDR1 and CDR2: SGHDT and YYEEEE. This CDR3 is 15 amino acids long. With 0 bases removed from V and 1 base from J, the gap between germline ends came to 8 bases. CDR3 amino acids: CASSLVQESGNTIYF. The CDR3 DNA reads TGTGCCAGCAGCTTGGTACAGGAGTCTGGAAACACCATATATTTT.

This clone has more than one count but fewer than ten. The gene calls are TRBV5-4 and TRBJ2-3; a weak D match, TRBD1 (5 bases). The V gene's germline CDR1 is SGHNT and CDR2 YYREEE (reference sequence). V was pared by 1 base and J by 2 bases, with 17 bases between. CDR3 size: 17 residues. CDR3 in DNA: TGTGCCAGCAGCTTGCGCCCCCTAGTTGGACACACAGATACGCAGTATTTT. It specifies CASSLRPLVGHTDTQYF.

The chain combines TRBV5-4 with TRBJ2-5, with D unclear. Germline lookup yields CDR1 SGHNT and CDR2 YYREEE (reference sequence). The CDR3 has 16 residues. Deletions cut 0 bases from V and 2 bases from J, with 14 bases between. The CDR3 coding sequence is TGTGCCAGCAGCTTGGATGCGGAGTCAGCACAAGAGACCCAGTACTTC. It is translated as CASSLDAESAQETQYF.

The J gene is TRBJ1-2, the V gene TRBV15; no clear D. The V and J ends lost 1 base and 4 bases respectively, with 10 bases between them. Germline V gene sequence: CDR1 LNHNV, CDR2 YYDKDF (reference sequence). This CDR3 has 14 residues. CDR3 amino acids: CATSRVAEPYGYTF. For the CDR3, the DNA is TGTGCCACCAGCAGAGTCGCAGAACCCTATGGCTACACCTTC. Filled out from reference TRBV15 and TRBJ1-2, the complete variable domain reads DAMVIQNPRYQVTQFGKPVTLSCSQTLNHNVMYWYQQKSSQAPKLLFHYYDKDFNNEADTPDNFQSRRPNTSFCFLDIRSPGLGDTAMYLCATSRVAEPYGYTFGSGTRLTVV.

This chain uses TRBV7-9 with TRBJ2-7; 12 bases align to TRBD2. Looked up from germline, CDR1 is SEHNR and CDR2 is FQNEAQ (reference sequence). The V and J ends lost 5 bases and 6 bases, in that order; junction bases with no gene match: 5. CDR3 size: 14 residues. In nucleotides, the CDR3 is TGTGCCAGCAGCCTCGGACTAGCGGGACTCGAGCAGTACTTC. It is translated as CASSLGLAGLEQYF.

The V gene is TRBV5-5, the J gene TRBJ2-3; D call uncertain. CDR1 is SGHKS and CDR2 is YYEKEE in the germline V gene (reference sequence). The CDR3 totals 14 residues. The V end was cut by 1 base, the J end by 3 bases, with 9 bases between. The DNA of the CDR3 is TGTGCCAGCAGCTTGTACGCCAGAACAGATACGCAGTATTTT. Its protein is CASSLYARTDTQYF.

This rearrangement joins TRBV27 to TRBJ1-1, with D hard to call. The V gene's germline CDR1 is MNHEY and CDR2 SMNVEV (reference sequence). CDR3 size: 13 residues. The germline V and J ends were trimmed by 2 bases and 6 bases, with 10 bases remaining between them. CDR3 region: CASSLNWAAEAFF. DNA for the CDR3: TGTGCCAGCAGTTTAAATTGGGCAGCTGAAGCTTTCTTT.

The genes are TRBV11-2 and TRBJ2-3; D gene unclear. The CDR3 runs 12 residues. With 6 bases removed from V and 3 bases from J, the gap between germline ends came to 7 bases. Germline CDR1 SGHAT, CDR2 FQNNGV. CDR3 nucleotide sequence: TGTGCCAGCAGACAGATTACAGATACGCAGTATTTT. Its protein product is CASRQITDTQYF.

The sample holds one count of this clone. The chain carries TRBV28 and TRBJ2-1; D remains unclear. The V and J ends lost 6 bases and 6 bases respectively, with 12 bases between them. There are 13 residues in the CDR3. Germline loops: CDR1 MDHEN, CDR2 SYDVKM. In DNA form, the CDR3 reads TGTGCCAGCAGGACTGGTACCTTCAATGAGCAGTTCTTC. Its translation: CASRTGTFNEQFF.

V is TRBV24-1 and J is TRBJ2-1; the match to TRBD2 covers 13 bases. The germline CDR1 and CDR2 sequences are KGHDR and SFDVKD. With V trimmed by 2 bases and J by 5 bases, 8 bases remained unmatched. The CDR3 runs to 18 residues. DNA of the CDR3: TGTGCCACCAGTGATTCCTTAGGACTAGCGGGAGCCCACAATGAGCAGTTCTTC. Amino acid sequence: CATSDSLGLAGAHNEQFF.